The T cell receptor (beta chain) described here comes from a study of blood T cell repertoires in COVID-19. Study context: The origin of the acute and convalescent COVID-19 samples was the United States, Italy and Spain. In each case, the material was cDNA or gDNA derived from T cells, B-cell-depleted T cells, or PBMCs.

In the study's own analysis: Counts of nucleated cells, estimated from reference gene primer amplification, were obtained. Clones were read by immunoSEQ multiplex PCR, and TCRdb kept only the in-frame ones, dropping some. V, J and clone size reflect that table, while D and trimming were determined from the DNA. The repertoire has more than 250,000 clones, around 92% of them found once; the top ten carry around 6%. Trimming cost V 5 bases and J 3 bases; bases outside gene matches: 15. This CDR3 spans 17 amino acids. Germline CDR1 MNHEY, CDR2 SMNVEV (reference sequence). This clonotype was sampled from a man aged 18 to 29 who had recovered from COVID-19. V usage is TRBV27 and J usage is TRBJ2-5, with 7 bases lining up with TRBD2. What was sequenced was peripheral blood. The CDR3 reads CASSPGAGSPLEETQYF. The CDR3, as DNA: TGTGCCAGCAGTCCGGGAGCGGGAAGTCCCCTCGAAGAGACCCAGTACTTC.